The entry that follows covers one TCR beta chain sequence. What this receptor recognizes is not known. One base away there is no much larger clone; base qualities are not given. The sample's time point label, in plain terms: around 4 weeks on oral tofacitinib. The treatment or condition tag for this specimen amounts to: oral pan-JAK inhibitor, 5-10 mg twice daily. Peripheral blood and lesional scalp punch biopsies were obtained from patients with alopecia areata. PBMCs were isolated by density centrifugation and stained for CD3, CD4 and CD8, and CD4+ and CD8+ T cells were sorted on a FACSAria. The library relied on the immunoSEQ multiplex PCR assay. To provide template for TCR sequencing, every sample had RNA extracted and reverse transcribed into cDNA. First-strand cDNA was synthesized with SuperScript III using a 2:1 mix of oligo-dT and random hexamers. A synthetic immune receptor repertoire was used to gauge amplification bias, and whatever bias remained was removed computationally. In the source study's methods: Raw reads were preprocessed for error removal, and CDR3 was defined according to IMGT conventions as running from the conserved cysteine to phenylalanine. Clonality was computed as 1 minus the Shannon entropy, with the entropy normalized by log2 of the number of productive unique TCRs. CD4 or CD8 identity of scalp clones was inferred by cross-referencing scalp TCRbeta sequences with sorted blood CD4 and CD8 repertoires. The table was pulled from immuneACCESS by TCRdb, which kept in-frame rearrangements only. Such tables lose some clones; where checked, under half of the loss comes from unresolved V genes, and the rest has no known cause. The V and J calls and clone size are taken from that table; D and trimming were inferred from the DNA. This sample is represented by roughly 150,000 clones; 45% to 60% of them were singletons. The ten largest account for about a sixth of the sample.

The source of the sample is a study of CD8+ T cells in alopecia areata listed by TCRdb under 2018. About the full investigation: Treated patients were enrolled in an open-label pilot trial of oral tofacitinib at 5 to 10 mg twice daily for moderate-to-severe alopecia areata. Patients stayed on tofacitinib for 6 to 18 months and then had 6 months of follow-up off drug so that delayed response and recurrence could be assessed. The SALT score, which quantifies the percentage of affected scalp surface area, was used to measure disease severity in treated patients. High-throughput TCRbeta sequencing was used to examine T cell clonal expansion in alopecia areata in both the C3H/HeJ mouse model and human patients. On the human side, TCRbeta sequencing was run on scalp tissue and on sorted CD4+ and CD8+ peripheral blood T cells from healthy controls and from alopecia areata patients with either patchy or totalis/universalis disease. Patients on tofacitinib were biopsied at baseline and after 4 and 24 weeks of treatment, and several of the patients also had a later scalp biopsy. Scalp clonality was compared among normal scalp (n=4), patchy alopecia areata scalp (n=8), and alopecia totalis/universalis scalp (n=8). RNA was obtained with the PAXgene miRNA kit for fixed scalp, the miRNeasy kit for PBMCs, and the RNeasy kit for mouse skin. TCRbeta CDR3 regions were amplified by immunoSEQ multiplex PCR with 35 Vbeta forward and 13 Jbeta reverse primers.

The CDR3 contains 13 residues, cysteine and phenylalanine counted. Kept here is only the CDR3 DNA, which spans 39 bases and is read in frame from base 1. The germline V gene provides CDR1 SNHLY and CDR2 FYNNEI. Deletion took 1 base off V and 9 bases off J, with a span of 7 bases between the germline ends. Broader findings and caveats from the paper: Many expanded lesional clones were found to persist in scalp and blood during tofacitinib treatment, and relapse after treatment cessation may be partly explained by this persistence. Compared with mice, TCR sequences shared between patients were less clear, possibly partly because of HLA diversity across the patient population. Higher clonality and more expanded CD8+ clones were observed in lesional scalp than in normal scalp, particularly in alopecia totalis/universalis, a finding suggestive of antigenic drive. With tofacitinib, both scalp clonality and the number of expanded CD8+ clones among the top 100 scalp clones went down significantly. The treated cohort was small, with a single nonresponder, so links between baseline CD8+ expansion and response need larger studies. Unlike mouse skin, which is dominated by gammadelta T cells, normal human skin has resident alphabeta T cells that are also sequenced, and this complicates analysis of the scalp TCR repertoire.

The input for sequencing was CD8+ T cells sorted from blood, taken at week 4, from a patient treated with tofacitinib. The chain is encoded by TRBV2 joined to TRBJ1-6, with the D gene too uncertain to name. This receptor was taken from a human donor with alopecia areata. The nucleotides are TGTGCCAGCAGTGAAGGCCCAACTTCACCCCTCCACTTT. Translated, it reads CASSEGPTSPLHF.